Following are 10 T cell receptor beta chains from one sample sequenced in a study of human T cells and chemical hapten exposure. Regarding time point: patch test 3, about 24 weeks after DPC sensitization. Treatment indicated: therapeutic diphenylcyclopropenone sensitization with weekly scalp DPC. TCRdb re-analysed the RACE reads in MiXCR, keeping a single row per CDR3 protein. This table holds 150,000 to 200,000 distinct CDR3 sequences, approximately 24% found once. The source material was whole blood, sampled in connection with sensitization to the hapten diphenylcyclopropenone (DPC). Receptors were obtained from a woman aged 40 to 49 with alopecia areata. Some clones in this sample may be carry-over from other donors' samples.

This clonotype came up a few times. J is TRBJ1-2 and V is TRBV19, with no clear D. Germline V gene lookup returns CDR1 LNHDA and CDR2 SQIVND (reference sequence). There are 12 residues in the CDR3. V lost 3 bases, J lost 9 bases, and 11 bases lay in between. The CDR3 coding sequence is TGTGCCAGTAGTATGGTCCAACGGAGCTACACCTTC. This sequence encodes CASSMVQRSYTF.

The chain joins TRBV29-1 to TRBJ2-5; D perhaps matches TRBD1 (5 bases). Germline V lookup: CDR1 SQVTM, CDR2 ANQGSEA. The CDR3 is 14 residues long. Trimming removed 4 bases from V and 0 bases from J, with 12 bases in between. The CDR3 loop reads CSVGRRGHQETQYF. CDR3 in DNA: TGCAGCGTTGGGAGAAGGGGCCACCAAGAGACCCAGTACTTC.

Only a few counts were recorded for this clonotype. J is TRBJ2-1 and V is TRBV7-2; 7 bases map to TRBD1. Trimming cost V 5 bases and J 8 bases; bases outside gene matches: 9. There are 14 residues in the CDR3. Germline V lookup: CDR1 SGHTA, CDR2 FQGNSA. Written as DNA, the CDR3 is TGTGCCAGCAGCGCCCACAGGGGCCCACATGAGCAGTTCTTC. Amino acid sequence: CASSAHRGPHEQFF.

A few counts support this clonotype. This chain uses TRBV10-3 with TRBJ1-5, with D uncertain. Germline loops: CDR1 ENHRY, CDR2 SYGVKD. The CDR3 length is 15 residues. Trimming removed 3 bases from V and 2 bases from J, with 11 bases in between. The CDR3 region has the DNA TGTGCCATCAGTGACAGCCCGGGAGGCAATCAGCCCCAGCATTTT. It is translated as CAISDSPGGNQPQHF.

This clonotype appeared many times. The chain joins TRBV14 to TRBJ2-5; no clear D. Trimming removed 0 bases from V and 2 bases from J, with 10 bases in between. This CDR3 has 15 residues. CDR1 SGHDN and CDR2 FVKESK come from the germline V gene. The CDR3 DNA reads TGTGCCAGCAGCCAAGATTTAGCCTTACAAGAGACCCAGTACTTC. Its protein product is CASSQDLALQETQYF. Drawing the rest from reference TRBV14 and TRBJ2-5, the complete variable domain is EAGVTQFPSHSVIEKGQTVTLRCDPISGHDNLYWYRRVMGKEIKFLLHFVKESKQDESGMPNNRFLAERTGGTYSTLKVQPAELEDSGVYFCASSQDLALQETQYFGPGTRLLVL.

This chain joins TRBV9 and TRBJ2-3, with TRBD2 identical over 12 bases. In germline, CDR1 is SGDLS, CDR2 YYNGEE. The trim removed 6 bases at V and 6 bases at J, leaving 5 bases unmatched. This CDR3 spans 14 amino acids. The CDR3 sequence: CASTRLAGADTQYF. The CDR3 DNA sequence: TGTGCCAGCACCAGACTAGCGGGGGCCGATACGCAGTATTTT.

The chain couples TRBV4-3 to TRBJ2-2; TRBD2 matches at 12 bases. The CDR3 is 17 amino acids. CDR1 LGHNA and CDR2 YSLEER come from the germline V gene. Unmatched junction bases numbered 5, after V lost 3 bases and J lost 3 bases. CDR3 nucleotides: TGCGCCAGCAGCCACGCTAGCGGGAGGGCCTACACCGGGGAGCTGTTTTTT. Amino acid sequence: CASSHASGRAYTGELFF.

This clonotype showed up just a few times. The V gene is TRBV2, the J gene TRBJ2-3; D is unresolved. The CDR3 is 14 amino acids. The V gene's germline CDR1 is SNHLY and CDR2 FYNNEI. Trimming left V 6 bases short and J 2 bases short, with 12 bases between. The CDR3 reads CASRRDGPTDTQYF. CDR3 sequence (DNA): TGTGCCAGCAGACGTGACGGCCCCACAGATACGCAGTATTTT.

DNA for the CDR3: TGTGCCAGCAGTTTCGCGCCTAGCGGCTCCTACGAGCAGTACTTC. Its translation is CASSFAPSGSYEQYF. V gene TRBV28 combines with J gene TRBJ2-7, with 7 bases aligning to TRBD2. Germline CDR1 and CDR2: MDHEN and SYDVKM. V lost 3 bases to trimming and J lost 0 bases; unmatched junction nucleotides: 5. The CDR3 length is 15 residues.

This clonotype was seen a few times. The chain uses TRBV7-9 and TRBJ2-1; D may be TRBD2 (7 bases). CDR1 and CDR2 (germline): SEHNR, FQNEAQ (reference sequence). Trimming removed 5 bases from V and 3 bases from J, with 17 bases in between. The length of the CDR3 is 16 residues. CDR3 in DNA: TGTGCCAGCAGCCCGGGGAGGGGGGAGGACTACAATGAGCAGTTCTTC. It yields the protein CASSPGRGEDYNEQFF. Complete variable domain (other parts from reference TRBV7-9 and TRBJ2-1): DTGVSQNPRHKITKRGQNVTFRCDPISEHNRLYWYRQTLGQGPEFLTYFQNEAQLEKSRLLSDRFSAERPKGSFSTLEIQRTEQGDSAMYLCASSPGRGEDYNEQFFGPGTRLTVL.